The clone carrying this T cell receptor beta chain was seen more than once but under ten times. A heparinised blood draw that averaged around 0.12 L was obtained once from each donor. From germline, CDR1 is LGHNA and CDR2 YSLEER. V lost 3 bases and J lost 2; bases outside the gene matches: 6. The CDR3 length is 15 residues. The sample originates from a study of beta chain features in type 1 diabetes. Isolated RNA was reverse transcribed in full, so expressed TCRB transcripts were sequenced. The table came from immunoSEQ multiplex PCR; TCRdb's copy has only in-frame clones and leaves some out. The sample has some 900,000 clones, roughly a sixth seen once.

This sequence originates from a woman aged 18-35 years in good health. Sequenced material: naive CD4+ T cells from blood. The chain employs TRBV4-3 and TRBJ2-7, with 8 positions matching TRBD1. CDR3 sequence: CASSQARGPPYEQYF. The CDR3 coding sequence is TGCGCCAGCAGCCAGGCCAGGGGGCCCCCCTACGAGCAGTACTTC.